Shown below are 6 T cell receptor beta chains from a single sample sequenced in a study of T cell clusters in autoimmune cytopenias. Multiplex touch-down PCR amplified TRB using TRB-A and TRB-B pools in one tube. Using the multiplex PCR reads, TCRdb records one entry per CDR3 protein without DNA. Recorded for this sample: around 8,000 distinct CDR3 sequences. Some 38,000 genome equivalents of blood DNA were amplified for TRB. The sequencing input was peripheral blood. Receptors were obtained from a human donor with an autoimmune cytopenia or autoimmune hepatitis (not recorded which).

The chain employs TRBV19 and TRBJ1-2; TCRdb's D call, TRBD1, is unchecked because there is no DNA. Germline V gene data show CDR1 as LNHDA and CDR2 as SQIVND (reference sequence). The CDR3 runs to 15 residues. The CDR3 is CASSTQGGVRIGYTF.

The chain combines TRBV15 with TRBJ2-7; TCRdb indicates TRBD1, and absent DNA this call remains unverified. Germline loops: CDR1 LNHNV, CDR2 YYDKDF (reference sequence). The length of the CDR3 is 15 residues. CDR3 region: CATSRVRQGDHEQYF.

The rearrangement links TRBV12-3 or TRBV12-4 to TRBJ2-1. The CDR3 extends over 12 amino acids. Here the CDR3 reads CASSFANNEQFF.

This chain links TRBV19 with TRBJ2-5; TCRdb's D call, TRBD1, is unchecked because there is no DNA. CDR1 and CDR2 (germline): LNHDA, SQIVND (reference sequence). This CDR3 contains 15 residues. CDR3 sequence reads: CASSIPTGGAETQYF.

By frequency, this clonotype registers medium-sized. This sequence joins TRBV6-5 and TRBJ2-1; TCRdb designates TRBD1, a call that cannot be tested without DNA. Germline CDR1 reads MNHEY; CDR2 reads SVGAGI. The CDR3 runs 11 residues. The CDR3: CASDEGGEQFF.

The rearrangement joins TRBV5-6 to TRBJ2-2; TCRdb lists TRBD1, though no DNA is available to test this call. Germline loops: CDR1 SGHDT, CDR2 YYEEEE. CDR3 size: 14 residues. CDR3: CASSLTPGGGELFF.